A single TCR beta chain is shown here with its context. Its antigen is unknown. The source of the sample is a study of cytomegalovirus exposure and HLA in healthy donors. About the research overall: Within an early data release were about 85 million unique TCRs drawn from HLA-typed donors. Study-wide results and caveats: The authors assumed roughly uniform sequencing depth across donors for presence/absence analyses. Sequencing had likely introduced a cluster of highly shared sequence variants as an artifact. Some 150 TCR beta chains were listed as cytomegalovirus-associated.

Primers for the PCR totalled 60 Vbeta and 13 Jbeta. The repertoire was sequenced with immunoSEQ multiplex PCR; TCRdb's copy has only in-frame clones and lacks some. This sample carries about 160,000 clones, 63% of them seen once, and the ten largest clones take roughly 6.4%. What was sequenced was PBMCs. The clonotype was recovered from a woman aged 60 to 75 in good health and CMV-seropositive.

The CDR3 protein is CASSLRSLGEQYF. The CDR3 nucleotides read TGTGCCAGCAGCTTACGGTCCCTCGGCGAGCAGTACTTC. J is TRBJ2-7 and V is TRBV5-6, with D unclear. The CDR3 has 13 amino acids. Per germline, CDR1 SGHDT and CDR2 YYEEEE. V was pared by 2 bases and J by 6 bases, with 12 bases between.